Listed here are 18 T cell receptor beta chains from one sample, sequenced in a study of tumor and adjacent non-tumor tissue in lung cancer (dated by TCRdb to 2017 to 2018). Libraries were built with multiplex PCR. The sequencing machine was an Illumina HiSeq 2500. TCRbeta libraries were constructed through three rounds of nested PCR with primers (Table S4) according to protocols modified from ARM-PCR. TCRdb redid the processing of the public reads, applying fastp at Q25 and MiXCR, and retained in-frame beta chains. Each CDR3 protein appears once, grouped with its most common genes and DNA. This sample comprises 95,000 to 150,000 distinct CDR3 sequences, about 66% of them detected only once. The ten largest clones capture around 13% of the sample. Bulk unsorted tissue served as the source for RNA extraction, and RNA quality was assessed using a NanoDrop ND-1000 and an Agilent 2100. The specimen was lung tumor tissue. These receptors were taken from a man aged 25-45 years with non-small cell lung cancer.

This chain joins TRBV7-9 and TRBJ2-1; D remains ambiguous. Trimming stripped 0 bases from V and 6 bases from J, with 15 bases between. CDR3 size: 16 residues. Germline values: CDR1 SEHNR, CDR2 FQNEAQ (reference sequence). Here the CDR3 reads CASSLAPIVASNEQFF. CDR3 DNA: TGTGCCAGCAGCTTAGCGCCGATTGTGGCTAGCAATGAGCAGTTCTTC.

This clonotype came up a few times. The V and J genes are TRBV28 and TRBJ1-5; D gene unclear. Trimming removed 8 bases from V and 3 bases from J, with 11 bases in between. This CDR3 is built from 13 residues. The germline CDR1 and CDR2 sequences are MDHEN and SYDVKM. CDR3 in DNA: TGTGCCAGCGGTGTCCCGCCCAATCAGCCCCAGCATTTT. Encoded protein: CASGVPPNQPQHF.

Details on this clonotype: A read error is likely, as this CDR3 ends without the conserved phenylalanine or tryptophan. This chain joins TRBV11-1 and TRBJ1-1; 8 nucleotides align to TRBD1. Germline V gene sequence: CDR1 SGHAT, CDR2 FQDESV (reference sequence). The CDR3 is made up of 15 amino acids. Germline trimming cut 2 bases from V and 4 bases from J; bases unmatched to any gene: 6. The CDR3 sequence is CASSLSTGGGTEAFL. CDR3 DNA sequence: TGTGCCAGCAGCTTATCCACAGGGGGTGGCACTGAAGCTTTCCTT.

Comment on this clonotype: This CDR3 is missing its conserved last phenylalanine or tryptophan, likely due to a read error. The chain recombines TRBV20-1 with TRBJ1-6; 10 positions agree with TRBD1. Trimming cost V 6 bases and J 9 bases; bases outside gene matches: 2. The V gene's germline CDR1 is DFQATT and CDR2 SNEGSKA (reference sequence). This CDR3 comprises 12 residues. The CDR3 nucleotides are TGCAGTGCACGGACAGGGGGTTCACCCCTCCACTAT. It encodes CSARTGGSPLHY.

About this clonotype itself: A much larger clone differs by one base, so this may be a read error. The chain recombines TRBV12-5 with TRBJ1-5; D ambiguous. The CDR3 consists of 17 residues. Trimming removed 1 base at V and 7 bases at J, with 20 bases between. CDR1 and CDR2 from the germline V gene are LGHNT and FRNRAP. The CDR3 is CASGLDFLSGSRQPQHF. Written as DNA, the CDR3 is TGTGCTAGTGGTTTGGACTTTCTTTCGGGGAGCCGGCAGCCCCAGCATTTT.

This clonotype was observed a single time. V and J are TRBV11-3 and TRBJ1-4; 8 nucleotides align to TRBD1. In germline, CDR1 is SGHNT, CDR2 YENEEA. V was clipped by 10 bases and J by 4 bases; unmatched bases: 17. This CDR3 has 17 residues. The CDR3 is CAISSWTGSPLNEKLFF. CDR3 coding DNA: TGTGCCATCAGTTCATGGACAGGGAGTCCGCTTAATGAAAAACTGTTTTTT.

In DNA form, the CDR3 reads TGTGCCAGCAGCCCGCCGGGTCTAGCGGGCGGTGATCAGTTCTTC. Its translation: CASSPPGLAGGDQFF. The chain employs TRBV11-3 and TRBJ2-1; 8 bases map to TRBD2. In germline, CDR1 is SGHNT, CDR2 YENEEA. Trimming at V came to 5 bases and at J to 13 bases, leaving 16 bases not matched to a gene. This CDR3 has 15 amino acids.

This sequence joins TRBV24-1 and TRBJ2-1; TRBD1 agrees at 10 bases. The V gene's germline CDR1 is KGHDR and CDR2 SFDVKD. The CDR3 has 17 residues. Germline trimming cut 4 bases from V and 8 bases from J; bases unmatched to any gene: 13. The CDR3: CATSDPFRQGARDEQFF. The CDR3 DNA reads as TGTGCCACCAGTGACCCCTTCAGACAGGGGGCGCGGGATGAGCAGTTCTTC.

With regard to this clonotype: This sequence may be a read error, since a much larger clone differs from it by one base. The chain employs TRBV6-5 and TRBJ2-3, with D tentatively TRBD2 (5 bases). Trimming took off 2 bases at V and 4 bases at J, with 13 bases between the two ends. Germline V gene lookup returns CDR1 MNHEY and CDR2 SVGAGI. The CDR3 contains 15 residues. This CDR3 is CASSYSRTPPDTQYF. The CDR3 DNA reads TGTGCCAGCAGTTACAGCAGGACTCCACCAGATACGCAGTATTTT.

A note on this clonotype: This may stem from a read error, because a much larger clone lies one nucleotide away. The rearrangement links TRBV12-3 or TRBV12-4 to TRBJ1-2, with D unresolved. The CDR3 contains 14 residues. The V end lost 7 bases, the J end lost 4 bases, and 16 bases lay between the germline ends. The CDR3 sequence is CASKRAGRGYGYTF. In DNA form, the CDR3 reads TGTGCCAGCAAGAGGGCAGGACGGGGCTATGGCTACACCTTC.

This clonotype occurred many times. The chain links TRBV30 to TRBJ2-3, with TRBD2 as a possible D gene (6 bases). Germline V gene sequence: CDR1 GTSNPN, CDR2 SVGIG (reference sequence). Trimming cost V 4 bases and J 0 bases, with 20 bases left between them. The length of the CDR3 is 17 residues. The CDR3 bases are TGTGCCTGGAACTGGGGGGAGCCTACCTCAAGCACAGATACGCAGTATTTT. This encodes CAWNWGEPTSSTDTQYF. Full variable domain (remainder filled in from reference TRBV30 and TRBJ2-3): SQTIHQWPATLVQPVGSPLSLECTVEGTSNPNLYWYRQAAGRGLQLLFYSVGIGQISSEVPQNLSASRPQDRQFILSSKKLLLSDSGFYLCAWNWGEPTSSTDTQYFGPGTRLTVL.

In the case of this clonotype: This sequence may be a read error, since a much larger clone differs from it by one base. The chain links TRBV20-1 to TRBJ1-1; 7 positions match TRBD1. The CDR3 is made up of 16 amino acids. CDR1 and CDR2 (germline): DFQATT, SNEGSKA (reference sequence). CDR3 in DNA: TGCAGACCTCAGACCGGGACAGAATGGGCGAACACTAAAGCTTTCTTT. Residues: CRPQTGTEWANTKAFF.

In the case of this clonotype: One base away lies a much larger clone, so this may be a sequencing read error. This chain links TRBV6-1 with TRBJ2-3, with 9 bases aligning to TRBD2. The germline V gene has CDR1 MNHNS and CDR2 SASEGT. The CDR3 covers 14 residues. The DNA for the CDR3 is TGTGCCAGCCGCTTTAGCGGGAGAACAGATATGCAGTATTTT. Amino acids: CASRFSGRTDMQYF.

This chain uses TRBV20-1 with TRBJ2-1; 10 nucleotides line up with TRBD2. This CDR3 is built from 15 residues. Germline loops: CDR1 DFQATT, CDR2 SNEGSKA (reference sequence). V was clipped by 7 bases and J by 7 bases; unmatched bases: 13. CDR3 residues: CSVPKREGRRNEQFF. CDR3 sequence (DNA): TGCAGTGTCCCAAAGCGGGAGGGCCGTCGGAATGAGCAGTTCTTC.

This clonotype occurred once. Lacking the conserved final phenylalanine or tryptophan, this CDR3 likely reflects a read error. V gene TRBV29-1 combines with J gene TRBJ2-7; 12 bases align to TRBD1. This CDR3 spans 15 amino acids. Unmatched junction bases numbered 12, after V lost 7 bases and J lost 5 bases. Germline assignment: CDR1 SQVTM and CDR2 ANQGSEA. CDR3 DNA: TGCAGCGCCTTAGAGTCCGGGACAGGGGGCCACGAGCAGTACTAT. Protein sequence: CSALESGTGGHEQYY.

As to this clonotype: This could be a read error, since a much larger clone is one nucleotide away. This rearrangement joins TRBV10-2 to TRBJ1-2, with no clear D. The V gene's germline CDR1 is WSHSY and CDR2 SAAADI. The CDR3 consists of 13 residues. V lost 6 bases and J lost 2, with 10 bases in between. The CDR3 loop reads CASREEGNYGYTF. CDR3 DNA: TGCGCCAGCAGAGAAGAAGGGAACTATGGCTACACCTTC.

Points on this clonotype: This CDR3 fails to terminate in the conserved phenylalanine or tryptophan, so it likely reflects a read error. The chain has TRBV11-2 and TRBJ2-1, with no clear D. Trimming stripped 1 base from V and 6 bases from J, with 13 bases between. The CDR3 runs to 15 residues. Germline V lookup: CDR1 SGHAT, CDR2 FQNNGV. DNA of the CDR3: TGTGCCAGCAGCTTAGTCAAGGCCGGGTCCAATGAGCAGTTCCTC. This sequence encodes CASSLVKAGSNEQFL.

A word on this clonotype: Lacking the conserved final phenylalanine or tryptophan, this CDR3 likely reflects a read error. No DNA is shown, since the ends of the CDR3 on it are uncertain; the CDR3 is the one TCRdb lists. The chain has TRBV20-1 and TRBJ1-2. The CDR3 spans 13 amino acids, including both terminal residues. Germline CDR1 reads DFQATT; CDR2 reads SNEGSKA (reference sequence). CDR3 sequence reads: CSARAAGGYGYAS.